This T cell receptor (beta chain) was identified during a study of T cell responses to AZD1222 COVID-19 vaccine. Trimming cost V 6 bases and J 0 bases; bases outside gene matches: 1. The V gene's germline CDR1 is SNHLY and CDR2 FYNNEI. CDR3 size: 14 residues. General study findings and limits: Sampling that yielded the repertoires occurred only after the peak T cell response.

As concerns this clone: Its cognate antigen is unknown.

This table comes from immunoSEQ multiplex PCR, and its TCRdb copy is limited to in-frame clones, with some not included. In the table there are approximately 150,000 clones, 80% to 95% of which are singletons. The material was peripheral blood, obtained on day 0 of AZD1222 vaccination. The J gene is TRBJ2-7, the V gene TRBV2, with 11 bases aligning to TRBD1. This TCR was sampled from an adult in good health. The CDR3, as DNA: TGTGCCAGCAGAGGACAGGGGGCCTCCTACGAGCAGTACTTC. Translating gives CASRGQGASYEQYF.